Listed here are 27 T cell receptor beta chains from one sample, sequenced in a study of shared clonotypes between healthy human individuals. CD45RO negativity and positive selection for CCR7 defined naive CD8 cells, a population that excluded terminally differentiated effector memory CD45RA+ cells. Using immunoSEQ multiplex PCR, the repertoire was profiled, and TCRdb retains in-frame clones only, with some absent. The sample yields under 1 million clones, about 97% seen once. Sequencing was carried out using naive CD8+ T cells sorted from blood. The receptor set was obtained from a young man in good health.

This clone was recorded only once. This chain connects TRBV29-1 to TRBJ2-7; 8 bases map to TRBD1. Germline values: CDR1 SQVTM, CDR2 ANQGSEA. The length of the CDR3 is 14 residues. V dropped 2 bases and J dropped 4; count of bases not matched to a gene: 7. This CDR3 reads CSVELQGVRYEQYF. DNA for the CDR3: TGCAGCGTTGAATTACAGGGGGTTAGGTACGAGCAGTACTTC.

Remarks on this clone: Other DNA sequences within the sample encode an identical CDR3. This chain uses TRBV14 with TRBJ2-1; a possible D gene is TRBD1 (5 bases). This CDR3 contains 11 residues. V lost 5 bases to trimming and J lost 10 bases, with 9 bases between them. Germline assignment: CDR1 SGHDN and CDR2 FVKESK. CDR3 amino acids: CASSRGNEQFF. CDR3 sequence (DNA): TGTGCCAGCAGCAGGGGTAACGAGCAGTTCTTC. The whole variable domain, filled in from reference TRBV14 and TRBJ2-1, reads EAGVTQFPSHSVIEKGQTVTLRCDPISGHDNLYWYRRVMGKEIKFLLHFVKESKQDESGMPNNRFLAERTGGTYSTLKVQPAELEDSGVYFCASSRGNEQFFGPGTRLTVL.

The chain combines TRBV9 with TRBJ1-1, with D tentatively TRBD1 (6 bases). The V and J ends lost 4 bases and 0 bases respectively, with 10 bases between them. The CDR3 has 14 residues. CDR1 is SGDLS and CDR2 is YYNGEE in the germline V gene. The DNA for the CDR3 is TGTGCCAGCAGCCCGGACAGTATGAACACTGAAGCTTTCTTT. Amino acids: CASSPDSMNTEAFF.

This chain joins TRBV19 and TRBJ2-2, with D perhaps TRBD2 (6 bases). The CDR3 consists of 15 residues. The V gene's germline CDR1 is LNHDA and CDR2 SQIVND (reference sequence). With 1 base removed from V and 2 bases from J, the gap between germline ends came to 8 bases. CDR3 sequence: CASSIVAGNTGELFF. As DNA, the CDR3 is TGTGCCAGTAGTATAGTGGCGGGAAACACCGGGGAGCTGTTTTTT. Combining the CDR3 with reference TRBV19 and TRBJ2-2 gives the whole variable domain DGGITQSPKYLFRKEGQNVTLSCEQNLNHDAMYWYRQDPGQGLRLIYYSQIVNDFQKGDIAEGYSVSREKKESFPLTVTSAQKNPTAFYLCASSIVAGNTGELFFGEGSRLTVL.

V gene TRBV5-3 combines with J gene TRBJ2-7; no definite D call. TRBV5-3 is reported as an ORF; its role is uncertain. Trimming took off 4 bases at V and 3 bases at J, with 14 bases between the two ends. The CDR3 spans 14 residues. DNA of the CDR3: TGTGCCAGAAGCCCCTCAAGTCCCGGCTACGAGCAGTACTTC. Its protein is CARSPSSPGYEQYF.

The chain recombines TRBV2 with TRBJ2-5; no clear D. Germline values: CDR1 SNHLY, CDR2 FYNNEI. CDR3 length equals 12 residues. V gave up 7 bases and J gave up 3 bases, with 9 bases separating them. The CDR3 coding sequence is TGTGCCAGCATACGATCCAAAGAGACCCAGTACTTC. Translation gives CASIRSKETQYF.

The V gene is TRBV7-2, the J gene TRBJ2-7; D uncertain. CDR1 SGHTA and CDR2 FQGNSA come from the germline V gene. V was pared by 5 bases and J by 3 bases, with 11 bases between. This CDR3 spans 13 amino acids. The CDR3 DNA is TGTGCCAGCAGCCAGATATTAATCTACGAGCAGTACTTC. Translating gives CASSQILIYEQYF.

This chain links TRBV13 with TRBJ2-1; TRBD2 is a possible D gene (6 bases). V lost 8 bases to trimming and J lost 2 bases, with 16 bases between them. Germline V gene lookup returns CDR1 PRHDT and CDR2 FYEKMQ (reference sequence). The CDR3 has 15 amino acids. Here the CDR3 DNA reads TGTGCCAGCCTCTCCCGGGACTTCCCCTACAATGAGCAGTTCTTC. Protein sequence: CASLSRDFPYNEQFF.

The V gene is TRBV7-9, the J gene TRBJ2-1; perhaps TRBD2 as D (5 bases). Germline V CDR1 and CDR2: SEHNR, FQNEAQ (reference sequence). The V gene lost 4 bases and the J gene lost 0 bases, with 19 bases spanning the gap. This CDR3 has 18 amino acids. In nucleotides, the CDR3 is TGTGCCAGCAGCTCCCAACCGGACTCCCTCTCCTCCTACAATGAGCAGTTCTTC. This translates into CASSSQPDSLSSYNEQFF.

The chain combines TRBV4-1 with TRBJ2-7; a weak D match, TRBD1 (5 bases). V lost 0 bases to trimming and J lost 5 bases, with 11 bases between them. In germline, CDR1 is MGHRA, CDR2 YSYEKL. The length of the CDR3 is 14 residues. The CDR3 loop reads CASSQEKGPNEQYF. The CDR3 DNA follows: TGCGCCAGCAGCCAAGAAAAGGGGCCCAACGAGCAGTACTTC.

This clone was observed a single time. CDR3 loop: CASSYSGLAGNNEQFF. For the CDR3, the DNA is TGTGCCAGCAGTTACTCCGGACTAGCGGGAAACAATGAGCAGTTCTTC. The V gene is TRBV6-5, the J gene TRBJ2-1, with TRBD2 identical over 12 bases. V was clipped by 0 bases and J by 5 bases; unmatched bases: 2. Germline V gives CDR1 MNHEY, CDR2 SVGAGI. CDR3 length: 16 amino acids.

The CDR3 DNA follows: TGTGCCAGCAGCACCGACACCGGGGAGCTGTTTTTT. This gives the protein CASSTDTGELFF. The chain joins TRBV9 to TRBJ2-2, with D hard to call. The V gene's germline CDR1 is SGDLS and CDR2 YYNGEE. V lost 4 bases to trimming and J lost 3 bases, with 4 bases between them. The CDR3 has 12 residues.

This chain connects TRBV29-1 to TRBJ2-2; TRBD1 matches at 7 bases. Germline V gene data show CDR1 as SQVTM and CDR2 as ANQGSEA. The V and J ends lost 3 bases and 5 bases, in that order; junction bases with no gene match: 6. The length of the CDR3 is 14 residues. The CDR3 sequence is CSVDLGGYTGELFF. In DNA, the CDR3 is TGCAGCGTTGATTTAGGGGGCTATACCGGGGAGCTGTTTTTT.

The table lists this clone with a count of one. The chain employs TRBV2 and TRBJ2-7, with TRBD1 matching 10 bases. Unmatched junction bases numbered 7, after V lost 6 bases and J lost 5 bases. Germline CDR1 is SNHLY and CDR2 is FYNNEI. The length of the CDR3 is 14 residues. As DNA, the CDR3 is TGTGCCAGCAGCCCGGGACAGGGGTTCAACGAGCAGTACTTC. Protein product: CASSPGQGFNEQYF.

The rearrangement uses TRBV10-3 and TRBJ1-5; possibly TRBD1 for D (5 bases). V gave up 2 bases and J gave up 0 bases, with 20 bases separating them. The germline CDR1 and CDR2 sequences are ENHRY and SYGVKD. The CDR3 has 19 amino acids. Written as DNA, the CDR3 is TGTGCCATCAGTGAGGCGGGTTCTACAGGTGGAACTAGCAATCAGCCCCAGCATTTT. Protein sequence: CAISEAGSTGGTSNQPQHF.

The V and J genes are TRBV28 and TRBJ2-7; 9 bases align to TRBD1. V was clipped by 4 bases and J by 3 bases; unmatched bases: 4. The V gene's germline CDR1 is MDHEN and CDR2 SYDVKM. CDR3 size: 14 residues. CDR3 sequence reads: CASSSDRGFYEQYF. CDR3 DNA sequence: TGTGCCAGCAGTTCGGACAGGGGCTTCTACGAGCAGTACTTC. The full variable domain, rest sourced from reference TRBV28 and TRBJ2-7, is DVKVTQSSRYLVKRTGEKVFLECVQDMDHENMFWYRQDPGLGLRLIYFSYDVKMKEKGDIPEGYSVSREKKERFSLILESASTNQTSMYLCASSSDRGFYEQYFGPGTRLTVT.

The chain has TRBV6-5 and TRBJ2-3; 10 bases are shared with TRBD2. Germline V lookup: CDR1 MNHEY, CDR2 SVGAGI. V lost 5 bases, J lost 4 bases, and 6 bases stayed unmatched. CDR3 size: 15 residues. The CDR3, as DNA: TGTGCCAGCAGTAGGACTAGCGGAACCGCAGATACGCAGTATTTT. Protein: CASSRTSGTADTQYF.

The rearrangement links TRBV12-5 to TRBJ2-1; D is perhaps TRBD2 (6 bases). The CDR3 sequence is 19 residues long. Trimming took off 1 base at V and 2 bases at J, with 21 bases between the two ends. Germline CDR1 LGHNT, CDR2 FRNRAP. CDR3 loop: CASGLAPPGTPGPYNEQFF. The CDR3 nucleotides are TGTGCTAGTGGTTTGGCGCCACCAGGGACTCCTGGCCCCTACAATGAGCAGTTCTTC.

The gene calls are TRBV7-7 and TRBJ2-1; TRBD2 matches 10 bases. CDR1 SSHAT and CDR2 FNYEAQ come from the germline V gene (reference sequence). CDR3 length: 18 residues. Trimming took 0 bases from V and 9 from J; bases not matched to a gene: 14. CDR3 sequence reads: CASSLAASGRQVPREQFF. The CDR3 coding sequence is TGTGCCAGCAGCTTAGCGGCTAGCGGGAGACAAGTTCCTCGTGAGCAGTTCTTC.

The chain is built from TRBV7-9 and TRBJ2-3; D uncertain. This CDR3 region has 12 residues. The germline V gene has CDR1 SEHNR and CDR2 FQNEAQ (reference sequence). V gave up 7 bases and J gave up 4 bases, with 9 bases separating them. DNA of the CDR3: TGTGCCAGCACCCTCGTAGCAGATACGCAGTATTTT. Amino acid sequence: CASTLVADTQYF.

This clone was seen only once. CDR3 in DNA: TGCGCCAGCAGCCATACCTCCAGGGAGCCCCAGCATTTT. Protein product: CASSHTSREPQHF. V gene TRBV4-1 combines with J gene TRBJ1-5; D is perhaps TRBD1 (5 bases). Per germline, CDR1 MGHRA and CDR2 YSYEKL. The CDR3 spans 13 residues. Trimming shortened V by 3 bases and J by 8 bases, and 11 bases separated the two germline ends.

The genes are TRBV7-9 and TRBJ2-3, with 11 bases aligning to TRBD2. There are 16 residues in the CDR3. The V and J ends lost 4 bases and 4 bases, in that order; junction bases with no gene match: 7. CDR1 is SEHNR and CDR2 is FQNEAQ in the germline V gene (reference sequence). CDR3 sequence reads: CASSSLLAGVADTQYF. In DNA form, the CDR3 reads TGTGCCAGCAGCTCCTTACTAGCGGGAGTTGCAGATACGCAGTATTTT. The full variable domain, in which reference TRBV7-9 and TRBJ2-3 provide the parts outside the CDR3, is DTGVSQNPRHKITKRGQNVTFRCDPISEHNRLYWYRQTLGQGPEFLTYFQNEAQLEKSRLLSDRFSAERPKGSFSTLEIQRTEQGDSAMYLCASSSLLAGVADTQYFGPGTRLTVL.

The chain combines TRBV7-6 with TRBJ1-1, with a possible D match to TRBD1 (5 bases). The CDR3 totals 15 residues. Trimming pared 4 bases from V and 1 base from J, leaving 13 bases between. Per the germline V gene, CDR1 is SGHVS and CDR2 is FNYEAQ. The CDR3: CASSSGTAGNTEAFF. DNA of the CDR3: TGTGCCAGCAGCTCCGGGACGGCCGGGAACACTGAAGCTTTCTTT.

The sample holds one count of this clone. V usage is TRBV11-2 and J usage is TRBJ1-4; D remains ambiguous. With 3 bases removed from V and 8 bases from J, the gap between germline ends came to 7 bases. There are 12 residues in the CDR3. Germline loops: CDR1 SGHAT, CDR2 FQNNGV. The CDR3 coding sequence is TGTGCCAGCAGCTTTCTGTTCGAAAAACTGTTTTTT. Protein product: CASSFLFEKLFF.

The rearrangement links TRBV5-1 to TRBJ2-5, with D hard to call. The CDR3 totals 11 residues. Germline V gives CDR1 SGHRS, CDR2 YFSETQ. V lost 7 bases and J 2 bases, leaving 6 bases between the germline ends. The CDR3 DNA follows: TGCGCCAGCGGTAGTCAAGAGACCCAGTACTTC. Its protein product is CASGSQETQYF.

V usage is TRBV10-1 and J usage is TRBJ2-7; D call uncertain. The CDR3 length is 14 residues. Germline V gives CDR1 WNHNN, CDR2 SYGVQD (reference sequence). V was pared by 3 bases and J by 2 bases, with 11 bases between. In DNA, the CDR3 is TGCGCCAGCAGTGAAACACAACTCGCCTACGAGCAGTACTTC. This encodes CASSETQLAYEQYF.

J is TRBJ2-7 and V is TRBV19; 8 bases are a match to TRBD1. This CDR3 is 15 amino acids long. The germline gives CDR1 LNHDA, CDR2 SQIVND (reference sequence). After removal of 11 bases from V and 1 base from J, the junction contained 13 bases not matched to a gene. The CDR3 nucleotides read TGTGCCGTTTCGAGCCGGGACAGGCCTTCCTACGAGCAGTACTTC. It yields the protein CAVSSRDRPSYEQYF.